This T cell receptor (beta chain) stems from a study of blood T cell repertoires in COVID-19. The CDR3 is 16 residues long. The germline V gene encodes CDR1 LGHDT and CDR2 YNNKEL (reference sequence). Trimming at V came to 2 bases and at J to 4 bases, leaving 7 bases not matched to a gene. In the authors' methods: Counts of nucleated cells, estimated from reference gene primer amplification, were obtained. Assay used: immunoSEQ multiplex PCR; TCRdb lists only in-frame clones, some missing. That table furnishes V, J and clone size, whereas the DNA furnished D and trimming. The sample carries 250,000 or so clones, approximately 86% recorded once. Symptom resolution, clearance, or two negative PCRs marked the recovered donors of Cohort 3.

This clonotype originated in a woman aged 45 to 65 who had recovered from COVID-19. Sequenced material: PBMCs or T cells enriched from blood (not recorded which). This chain joins TRBV3-1 (or the pseudogene TRBV3-2) and TRBJ2-7; 11 positions match TRBD1. In DNA form, the CDR3 reads TGTGCCAGCAGCCAAACCCTGGACAGGGGGCTATACGAGCAGTACTTC. Translating gives CASSQTLDRGLYEQYF.